This T cell receptor (beta chain) is from a study of early T cells in non-severe SARS-CoV-2 infection. Looking at the study overall: From unsorted whole blood, bulk RNA was sequenced, and the chains remained unpaired. Overall study results and limits: The matching step, a VDJdb search, favored anti-spike CD8 responses and missed private and CD4 specificities.

This clonotype was seen repeatedly, ten times or more. The antigen is not known. The library protocol tagged individual cDNA molecules with unique molecular identifiers. MiXCR, applied by TCRdb to the 5' RACE reads, yields one record per CDR3 protein. The table lists tens of thousands of distinct CDR3 sequences, around 7% of them singletons, with less than 3% in the top ten. Germline values: CDR1 KGHSH, CDR2 LQKENI. Trimming removed 1 base at V and 2 bases at J, with 9 bases between. The CDR3 runs 15 residues. This TCR derives from an adult who was a healthcare worker with PCR-confirmed SARS-CoV-2 infection or an uninfected control (not recorded which). Sequencing used whole blood. V and J are TRBV18 and TRBJ2-1; D call uncertain. This CDR3 is CASSPRQSTYNEQFF. Here the CDR3 DNA reads TGTGCCAGCTCACCACGACAATCTACCTACAATGAGCAGTTCTTC. The full variable domain, its missing parts supplied by reference TRBV18 and TRBJ2-1, is NAGVMQNPRHLVRRRGQEARLRCSPMKGHSHVYWYRQLPEEGLKFMVYLQKENIIDESGMPKERFSAEFPKEGPSILRIQQVVRGDSAAYFCASSPRQSTYNEQFFGPGTRLTVL.